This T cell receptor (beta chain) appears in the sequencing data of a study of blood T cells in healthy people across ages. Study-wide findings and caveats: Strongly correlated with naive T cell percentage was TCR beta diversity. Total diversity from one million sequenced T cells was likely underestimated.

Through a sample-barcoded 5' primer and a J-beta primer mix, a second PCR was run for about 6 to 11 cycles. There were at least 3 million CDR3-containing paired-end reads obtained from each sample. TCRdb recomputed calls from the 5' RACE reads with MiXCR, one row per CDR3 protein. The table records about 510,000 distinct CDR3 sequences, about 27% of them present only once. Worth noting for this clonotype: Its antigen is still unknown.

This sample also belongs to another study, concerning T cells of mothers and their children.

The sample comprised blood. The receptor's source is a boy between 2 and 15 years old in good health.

The CDR3 sequence is CASSPWDTRNQETQYF. The CDR3 nucleotides are TGTGCCAGCAGCCCCTGGGACACTCGAAACCAAGAGACCCAGTACTTC. The chain uses TRBV11-2 and TRBJ2-5; perhaps TRBD1 as D (6 bases). The germline CDR1 and CDR2 sequences are SGHAT and FQNNGV. The V end lost 5 bases, the J end lost 0 bases, and 16 bases lay between the germline ends. CDR3 size: 16 residues. Full variable domain (remainder filled in from reference TRBV11-2 and TRBJ2-5): EAGVAQSPRYKIIEKRQSVAFWCNPISGHATLYWYQQILGQGPKLLIQFQNNGVVDDSQLPKDRFSAERLKGVDSTLKIQPAKLEDSAVYLCASSPWDTRNQETQYFGPGTRLLVL.